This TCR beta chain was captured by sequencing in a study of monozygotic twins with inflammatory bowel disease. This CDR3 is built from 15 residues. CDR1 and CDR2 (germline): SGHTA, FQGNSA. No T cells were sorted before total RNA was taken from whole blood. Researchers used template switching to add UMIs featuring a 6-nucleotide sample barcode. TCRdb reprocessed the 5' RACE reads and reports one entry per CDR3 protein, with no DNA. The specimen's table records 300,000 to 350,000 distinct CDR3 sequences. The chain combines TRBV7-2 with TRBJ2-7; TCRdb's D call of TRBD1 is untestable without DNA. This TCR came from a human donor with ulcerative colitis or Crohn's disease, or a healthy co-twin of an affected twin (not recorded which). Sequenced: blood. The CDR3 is CASSPPIRGNYEQYF.